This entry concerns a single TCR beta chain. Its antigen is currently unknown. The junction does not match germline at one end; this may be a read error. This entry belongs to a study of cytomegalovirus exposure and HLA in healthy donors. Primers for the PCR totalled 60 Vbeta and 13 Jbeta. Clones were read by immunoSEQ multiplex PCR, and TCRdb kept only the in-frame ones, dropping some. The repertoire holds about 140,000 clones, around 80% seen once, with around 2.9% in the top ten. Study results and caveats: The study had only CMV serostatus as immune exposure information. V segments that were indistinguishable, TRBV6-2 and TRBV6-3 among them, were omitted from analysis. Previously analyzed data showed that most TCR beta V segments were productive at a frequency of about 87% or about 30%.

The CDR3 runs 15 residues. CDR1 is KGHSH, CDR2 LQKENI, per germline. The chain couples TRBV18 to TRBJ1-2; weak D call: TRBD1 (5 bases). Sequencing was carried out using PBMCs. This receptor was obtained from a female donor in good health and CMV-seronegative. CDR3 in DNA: TGTGCCAGCTCACCGGGGGGGGAGCGAGACTATGGCTACCCCTTC. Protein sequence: CASSPGGERDYGYPF. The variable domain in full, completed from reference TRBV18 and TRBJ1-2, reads NAGVMQNPRHLVRRRGQEARLRCSPMKGHSHVYWYRQLPEEGLKFMVYLQKENIIDESGMPKERFSAEFPKEGPSILRIQQVVRGDSAAYFCASSPGGERDYGYPFGSGTRLTVV.